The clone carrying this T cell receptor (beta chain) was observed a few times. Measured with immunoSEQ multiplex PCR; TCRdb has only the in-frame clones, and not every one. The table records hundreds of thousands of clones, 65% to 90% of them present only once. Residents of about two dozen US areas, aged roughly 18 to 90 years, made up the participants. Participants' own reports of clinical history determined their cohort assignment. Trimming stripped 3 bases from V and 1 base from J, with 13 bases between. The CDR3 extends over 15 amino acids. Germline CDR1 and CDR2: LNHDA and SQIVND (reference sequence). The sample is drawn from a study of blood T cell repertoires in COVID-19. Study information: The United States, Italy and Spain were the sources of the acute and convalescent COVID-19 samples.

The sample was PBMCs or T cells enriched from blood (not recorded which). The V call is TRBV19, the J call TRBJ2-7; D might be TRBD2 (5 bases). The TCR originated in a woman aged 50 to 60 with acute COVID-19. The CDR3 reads CASSIGDYRSYEQYF. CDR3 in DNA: TGTGCCAGTAGTATTGGAGACTATAGATCCTACGAGCAGTACTTC.